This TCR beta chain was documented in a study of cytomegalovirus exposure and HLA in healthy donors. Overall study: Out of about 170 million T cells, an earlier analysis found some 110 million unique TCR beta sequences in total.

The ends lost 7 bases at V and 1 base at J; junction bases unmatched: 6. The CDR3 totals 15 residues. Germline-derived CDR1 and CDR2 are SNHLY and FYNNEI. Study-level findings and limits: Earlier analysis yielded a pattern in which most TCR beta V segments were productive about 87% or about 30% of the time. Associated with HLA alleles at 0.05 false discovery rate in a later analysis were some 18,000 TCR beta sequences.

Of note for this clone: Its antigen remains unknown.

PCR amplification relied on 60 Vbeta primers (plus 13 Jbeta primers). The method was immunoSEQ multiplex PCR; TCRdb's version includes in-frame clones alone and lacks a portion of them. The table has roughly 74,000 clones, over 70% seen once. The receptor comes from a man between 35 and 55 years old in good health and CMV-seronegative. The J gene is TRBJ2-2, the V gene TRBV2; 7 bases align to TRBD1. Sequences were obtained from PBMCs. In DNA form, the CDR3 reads TGTGCCAGCAAATACAGGGGAAAGAACACCGGGGAGCTGTTTTTT. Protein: CASKYRGKNTGELFF.